Below are 20 T cell receptor beta chains sequenced from a single sample in a study of T-cell memory formation after mild COVID-19. MiXCR, run by TCRdb on the 5' RACE reads, gives a single entry per CDR3 protein. The sample yields about 82,000 distinct CDR3 sequences, roughly 12% seen once. Sequences were obtained from PBMCs or a T cell subset sorted from them (not recorded which). These TCRs come from a young man who had mild COVID-19 (a few samples of this study predate the infection). Cell type and time point are not known.

In this sample, this clonotype turned up a few times. The rearrangement joins TRBV9 to TRBJ1-5, with no clear D. The CDR3 runs 14 residues. The germline CDR1 and CDR2 sequences are SGDLS and YYNGEE. V was pared by 0 bases and J by 5 bases, with 9 bases between. The DNA of the CDR3 is TGTGCCAGCAGCGTAGGTTATGGGGATCAGCCCCAGCATTTT. Encoded protein: CASSVGYGDQPQHF. Full variable domain (rest looked up from reference TRBV9 and TRBJ1-5): DSGVTQTPKHLITATGQRVTLRCSPRSGDLSVYWYQQSLDQGLQFLIQYYNGEERAKGNILERFSAQQFPDLHSELNLSSLELGDSALYFCASSVGYGDQPQHFGDGTRLSIL.

V and J are TRBV7-6 and TRBJ2-3; no definite D call. There are 15 residues in the CDR3. Germline-derived CDR1 and CDR2 are SGHVS and FNYEAQ. The V end was cut by 3 bases, the J end by 1 base, with 11 bases between. The chain's CDR3 is CASSFTGSRTDTQYF. DNA for the CDR3: TGTGCCAGCAGCTTTACCGGCAGCCGCACAGATACGCAGTATTTT. Combining the CDR3 with reference TRBV7-6 and TRBJ2-3 gives the whole variable domain GAGVSQSPRYKVTKRGQDVALRCDPISGHVSLYWYRQALGQGPEFLTYFNYEAQQDKSGLPNDRFSAERPEGSISTLTIQRTEQRDSAMYRCASSFTGSRTDTQYFGPGTRLTVL.

The chain combines TRBV15 with TRBJ2-5; TRBD1 matches 7 bases. V shed 4 bases, J shed 0 bases, and the junction held 8 bases outside the gene matches. Germline V gene data show CDR1 as LNHNV and CDR2 as YYDKDF (reference sequence). CDR3 length equals 16 residues. CDR3 DNA sequence: TGTGCCACCAGCACCGGACAGGCGACGTACCAAGAGACCCAGTACTTC. Residues: CATSTGQATYQETQYF.

The rearrangement uses TRBV12-3 or TRBV12-4 and TRBJ2-1; 10 bases match TRBD2. The CDR3 length is 14 residues. The V gene end was trimmed by 5 bases and the J gene end by 8 bases; junction bases not matched to a gene: 6. CDR3 bases: TGTGCCAGCAGTGAGCGGGGGGGCCGGGATGAGCAGTTCTTC. It translates to CASSERGGRDEQFF.

The DNA for the CDR3 is TGTGCCAGCAGCCCTAGTCCGGGACAGAAACTATACGAGCAGTACTTC. This gives the protein CASSPSPGQKLYEQYF. This sequence joins TRBV2 and TRBJ2-7, with 7 bases lining up with TRBD1. The germline V gene has CDR1 SNHLY and CDR2 FYNNEI. This CDR3 spans 16 amino acids. The ends lost 6 bases at V and 4 bases at J; junction bases unmatched: 15.

J is TRBJ2-3 and V is TRBV6-2 or TRBV6-3; no firm D call. The CDR3 is 12 residues long. In germline, CDR1 is MNHEY, CDR2 SVGEGT. The V and J ends lost 1 base and 2 bases respectively, with 1 base between them. Written as DNA, the CDR3 is TGTGCCAGCAGTTACTACACAGATACGCAGTATTTT. Translating gives CASSYYTDTQYF.

This clonotype was recorded many times. The chain carries TRBV6-2 or TRBV6-3 and TRBJ2-7; D is unclear. The CDR3 contains 12 residues. Trimming shortened V by 5 bases and J by 0 bases, and 5 bases separated the two germline ends. Germline V gives CDR1 MNHEY, CDR2 SVGEGT. CDR3 sequence reads: CASSRSSYEQYV. The CDR3 DNA reads as TGTGCCAGCAGTAGGAGCTCCTACGAGCAGTACGTC.

The chain has TRBV6-2 or TRBV6-3 and TRBJ2-7; 10 positions agree with TRBD2. V lost 8 bases and J lost 3; bases outside the gene matches: 10. This CDR3 is 15 amino acids long. Germline CDR1 MNHEY, CDR2 SVGEGT. The DNA of the CDR3 is TGTGCCAGCGCCCTTCTCGGACTAGCGGACTACGAGCAGTACTTC. Translating gives CASALLGLADYEQYF.

A few counts support this clonotype. V gene TRBV7-3 combines with J gene TRBJ2-1, with TRBD2 as a possible D gene (6 bases). The CDR3 contains 13 residues. Germline V lookup: CDR1 SGHTA, CDR2 FQGTGA. Trimming removed 2 bases from V and 6 bases from J, with 8 bases in between. The CDR3 sequence: CASSLDSGNEQFF. CDR3 coding DNA: TGTGCCAGCAGCTTAGATAGCGGCAATGAGCAGTTCTTC.

This clonotype was counted between two and nine times. The rearrangement joins TRBV24-1 to TRBJ1-2; no clear D. V dropped 6 bases and J dropped 5 bases, with 15 bases sitting between them. Germline V lookup: CDR1 KGHDR, CDR2 SFDVKD. The CDR3 loop spans 14 amino acids. CDR3 region: CATSPGSSVYGYTF. CDR3 in DNA: TGTGCCACCAGTCCCGGAAGTTCGGTATATGGCTACACCTTC.

This clonotype was observed a few times. The V and J genes are TRBV20-1 and TRBJ2-5; D unclear. This CDR3 is built from 14 residues. Germline CDR1 DFQATT, CDR2 SNEGSKA (reference sequence). Trimming removed 4 bases from V and 5 bases from J, with 17 bases in between. Written as DNA, the CDR3 is TGCAGTGCTACCTCGACCGCAGCAGTGGAGACCCAGTACTTC. Residues: CSATSTAAVETQYF.

This clonotype was counted only a few times. This chain uses TRBV6-5 with TRBJ1-1; D may be TRBD1 (5 bases). This CDR3 is built from 13 residues. Germline CDR1 is MNHEY and CDR2 is SVGAGI. V gave up 4 bases and J gave up 12 bases, with 18 bases separating them. CDR3 nucleotides: TGTGCCAGCAGTTCAGACAGAGGCATTAGGCCTTTCTTT. It translates to CASSSDRGIRPFF.

In this sample, this clonotype turned up a few times. The chain joins TRBV4-3 to TRBJ1-4, with TRBD1 as a possible D gene (6 bases). CDR1 and CDR2 (germline): LGHNA, YSLEER. With 0 bases removed from V and 5 bases from J, the gap between germline ends came to 10 bases. CDR3 length: 15 residues. CDR3 amino acids: CASSQDGGSNEKLFF. CDR3 DNA sequence: TGCGCCAGCAGCCAAGATGGGGGCTCCAATGAAAAACTGTTTTTT.

The rearrangement links TRBV10-3 to TRBJ2-7, with TRBD2 matching over 8 bases. This CDR3 has 15 amino acids. Germline-derived CDR1 and CDR2 are ENHRY and SYGVKD. Here the CDR3 reads CANSESITGGDEQYV. The CDR3, as DNA: TGTGCCAACAGTGAGTCGATAACGGGGGGGGACGAGCAGTACGTC.

The CDR3 loop is CAWSKQGVNQPQHF. The CDR3 region has the DNA TGTGCCTGGAGTAAACAGGGGGTCAATCAGCCCCAGCATTTT. The chain uses TRBV30 and TRBJ1-5; 8 bases map to TRBD1. Per the germline V gene, CDR1 is GTSNPN and CDR2 is SVGIG (reference sequence). The V segment lost 2 bases and the J segment 3 bases; nucleotides outside the gene matches: 3. The CDR3 sequence is 14 residues long.

The rearrangement links TRBV4-1 to TRBJ1-2; D remains unclear. V was cut by 2 bases and J by 1 base, with 8 bases left in between. This CDR3 comprises 14 residues. The germline CDR1 and CDR2 sequences are MGHRA and YSYEKL. CDR3 nucleotides: TGCGCCAGCAGCCAACCAGGCTTTAACTATGGCTACACCTTC. Encoded protein: CASSQPGFNYGYTF.

The chain uses TRBV7-9 and TRBJ2-4; tentatively, D is TRBD2 (5 bases). CDR1 and CDR2 (germline): SEHNR, FQNEAQ (reference sequence). V lost 3 bases to trimming and J lost 0 bases, with 9 bases between them. CDR3 length: 15 residues. The CDR3 DNA is TGTGCCAGCAGCTTGTCGGACTTAGCCAAAAACATTCAGTACTTC. Protein product: CASSLSDLAKNIQYF.

This clonotype appeared a few times. This chain uses TRBV13 with TRBJ1-1; TRBD1 agrees at 7 bases. V shed 6 bases, J shed 4 bases, and the junction held 11 bases outside the gene matches. This CDR3 is 15 amino acids long. Germline CDR1 reads PRHDT; CDR2 reads FYEKMQ (reference sequence). The CDR3 loop is CASRPKGAGSTEAFF. In DNA, the CDR3 is TGTGCCAGCAGACCCAAGGGGGCTGGGTCCACTGAAGCTTTCTTT.

The V and J genes are TRBV6-2 or TRBV6-3 and TRBJ2-7; no definite D call. V lost 4 bases, J lost 5 bases, and 6 bases lay in between. This CDR3 has 11 residues. CDR1 is MNHEY, CDR2 SVGEGT, per germline. The CDR3 here is CASSWVDEQYF. The CDR3 DNA is TGTGCCAGCAGTTGGGTTGACGAGCAGTACTTC.

This clonotype was counted only a few times. The chain employs TRBV10-3 and TRBJ2-5; 11 bases are a match to TRBD1. Germline assignment: CDR1 ENHRY and CDR2 SYGVKD. Germline trimming cut 10 bases from V and 2 bases from J; bases unmatched to any gene: 6. The CDR3 extends over 14 amino acids. The CDR3 DNA follows: TGTGCCACCACGGGGACAGGGGGTCAAGAGACCCAGTACTTC. Translation gives CATTGTGGQETQYF.